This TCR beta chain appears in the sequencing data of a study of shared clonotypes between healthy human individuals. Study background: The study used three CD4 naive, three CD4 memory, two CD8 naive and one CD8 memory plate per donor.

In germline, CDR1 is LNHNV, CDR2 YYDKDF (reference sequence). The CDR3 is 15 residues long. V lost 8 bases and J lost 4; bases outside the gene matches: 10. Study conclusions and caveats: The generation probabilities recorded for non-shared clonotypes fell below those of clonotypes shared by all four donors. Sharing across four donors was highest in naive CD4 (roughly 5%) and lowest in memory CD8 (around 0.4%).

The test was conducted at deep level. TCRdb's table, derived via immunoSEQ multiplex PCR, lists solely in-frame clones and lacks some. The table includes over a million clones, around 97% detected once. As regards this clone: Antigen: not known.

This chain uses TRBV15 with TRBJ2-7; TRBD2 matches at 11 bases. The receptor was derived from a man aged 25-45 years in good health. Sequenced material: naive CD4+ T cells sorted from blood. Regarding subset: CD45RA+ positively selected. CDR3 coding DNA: TGTGCCACCCGTGGGACTAGCGGAAGCCTTTACGAGCAGTACTTC. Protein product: CATRGTSGSLYEQYF. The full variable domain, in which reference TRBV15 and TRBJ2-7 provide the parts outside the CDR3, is DAMVIQNPRYQVTQFGKPVTLSCSQTLNHNVMYWYQQKSSQAPKLLFHYYDKDFNNEADTPDNFQSRRPNTSFCFLDIRSPGLGDTAMYLCATRGTSGSLYEQYFGPGTRLTVT.